A selection of T cell receptor beta chains follows, all from one sample in a study of cytomegalovirus exposure and HLA in healthy donors. Produced via immunoSEQ multiplex PCR; TCRdb's table is partial and in-frame only. Among 55,000 to 75,000 clones, 65% to 80% were seen once, and the ten largest hold 6.8%. The sample consisted of PBMCs. All receptors derive from a man aged 30-40 years in good health and CMV-seropositive. Each CDR3 is given with its conserved first and last residue. The D gene is left open where the match is weak. The size field is filled for only some rows; it gives once, few, many or a size class.

size	V	D	J	DNA	CDR3
few	TRBV19	.	TRBJ2-2	TGTGCCAGTAGTTGGCCAGGGCGAACCGGGGAGCTGTTTTTT	CASSWPGRTGELFF
.	TRBV10-3	TRBD1	TRBJ1-5	TGTGCCATCAGTGCTGGGACAGGGTGGAATCAGCCCCAGCATTTT	CAISAGTGWNQPQHF
.	TRBV7-2	.	TRBJ2-5	TGTGCCAGCAGCTTAGGGGCAAACCAACGGGGGACCCAGTACTTC	CASSLGANQRGTQYF
.	TRBV7-3	.	TRBJ1-1	TGTGCCAGCAGCTTAGATGGGGCGATAAGAGAGAACACTGAAGCTTTCTTT	CASSLDGAIRENTEAFF
.	TRBV9	.	TRBJ2-1	TGTGCCAGCAGCGTCCGGCCGGGGAATGAGCAGTTCTTC	CASSVRPGNEQFF
.	TRBV30	.	TRBJ1-2	TGTGCCTGGATGCCCCAGGGCCGAGGTACCTTC	CAWMPQGRGTF
.	TRBV9	TRBD1	TRBJ1-3	TGTGCCAGCAGCGGTAGGGGGCCCCCTGGAAACACCATATATTTT	CASSGRGPPGNTIYF
.	TRBV27	.	TRBJ2-4	TGTGCCAGCAGGAGCCCGGGAGCCAAAAACATTCAGTACTTC	CASRSPGAKNIQYF
.	TRBV7-9	TRBD1	TRBJ1-1	TGTGCCAGCAGCTTCGGACAGGGAAGTAGTGTCTCTGAAGCTTTCTTT	CASSFGQGSSVSEAFF
.	TRBV18	.	TRBJ1-3	TGTGCCAGCTCACCATCGGCAGGAATCTTCTCTGGAAACACCATATATTTT	CASSPSAGIFSGNTIYF